A single sample is the source of the 10 T cell receptor beta chains below, sequenced in a study of human T cells and chemical hapten exposure (TCRdb year 2021). The library was made by RACE. Instrument on record: NextSeq 500. TCRdb passed the public sequencing reads through fastp at Q25 and MiXCR, retaining productive beta sequences. Every entry covers one CDR3 protein and lists the most common genes and DNA from its rows. Within this sample are roughly 120,000 distinct CDR3 sequences, with 12% to 15% of them counted one time only. Around 0.84% of the sample comes from the top ten. The time point label for this specimen denotes: patch test 1, 2 weeks after DPC sensitization. The sample's treatment or condition label, in plain terms: therapeutic diphenylcyclopropenone sensitization with weekly scalp DPC. Here the sequenced sample was whole blood, taken in connection with sensitization to the hapten diphenylcyclopropenone (DPC). The source of these receptors is a man younger than 35 with alopecia areata. Some clones in this sample may be carry-over from other donors' samples.

The chain joins TRBV4-3 to TRBJ2-1, with a weak D call TRBD1 (5 bases). Trimming shortened V by 5 bases and J by 8 bases, and 19 bases separated the two germline ends. CDR3 length: 15 amino acids. Germline CDR1 reads LGHNA; CDR2 reads YSLEER. CDR3 sequence: CASSSVHRRFDEQFF. CDR3 coding DNA: TGCGCCAGCAGCTCAGTTCACAGGCGATTCGATGAGCAGTTCTTC.

CDR3 nucleotide sequence: TGTGCCAGCAGCTTTAGCTTTCCCGGGACAGGGAAAATAAATGAGCAGTTCTTC. The encoded protein is CASSFSFPGTGKINEQFF. The V call is TRBV11-3, the J call TRBJ2-1, with 9 nucleotides matching TRBD1. The germline V gene has CDR1 SGHNT and CDR2 YENEEA. This CDR3 contains 18 residues. V was pared by 3 bases and J by 7 bases, with 16 bases of the junction left unmatched. The variable domain in full, with the rest retrieved from reference TRBV11-3 and TRBJ2-1, is EAGVVQSPRYKIIEKKQPVAFWCNPISGHNTLYWYLQNLGQGPELLIRYENEEAVDDSQLPKDRFSAERLKGVDSTLKIQPAELGDSAVYLCASSFSFPGTGKINEQFFGPGTRLTVL.

This clonotype was seen a few times. The chain uses TRBV24-1 and TRBJ2-7, with D unresolved. Germline V gene sequence: CDR1 KGHDR, CDR2 SFDVKD. The CDR3 consists of 14 residues. V lost 4 bases, J lost 0 bases, and 9 bases lay in between. This CDR3 reads CATSDYRSSYEQYF. As DNA, the CDR3 is TGTGCCACCAGTGACTACCGGAGCTCCTACGAGCAGTACTTC.

This clonotype was seen more than once but under ten times. The rearrangement links TRBV12-3 or TRBV12-4 to TRBJ1-5, with no clear D. CDR3 length: 16 amino acids. Trimming shortened V by 0 bases and J by 7 bases, and 16 bases separated the two germline ends. This CDR3 reads CASSLAGTPLYQPQHF. DNA for the CDR3: TGTGCCAGCAGTTTAGCAGGAACGCCCCTTTACCAGCCCCAGCATTTT.

The V and J genes are TRBV10-3 and TRBJ1-2, with TRBD1 as a possible D gene (6 bases). The CDR3 runs 14 residues. From germline, CDR1 is ENHRY and CDR2 SYGVKD. V lost 4 bases to trimming and J lost 4 bases, with 13 bases between them. For the CDR3, the DNA is TGTGCCATCAGTGGGACAGCGTTCGGCTATGGCTACACCTTC. Protein product: CAISGTAFGYGYTF.

The genes are TRBV27 and TRBJ2-1; possible D gene TRBD1, 6 bases. CDR3 size: 16 residues. V lost 7 bases and J 3 bases, leaving 19 bases between the germline ends. Germline loops: CDR1 MNHEY, CDR2 SMNVEV (reference sequence). DNA for the CDR3: TGTGCCAGCAACGCGATGACAGGCTATCTCTACAATGAGCAGTTCTTC. Residues: CASNAMTGYLYNEQFF.

This clonotype was seen only a few times. The chain carries TRBV6-2 or TRBV6-3 and TRBJ2-5; tentative D call: TRBD1 (6 bases). CDR3 length equals 14 residues. V was pared by 4 bases and J by 4 bases, with 13 bases between. Germline V gene sequence: CDR1 MNHEY, CDR2 SVGEGT. CDR3 DNA: TGTGCCAGCAGTTCGAACACAGGGAGAGAGACCCAGTACTTC. The encoded protein is CASSSNTGRETQYF.

This clonotype was observed at least ten times. The J gene is TRBJ2-7, the V gene TRBV21-1; TRBD2 was called by the table and not checked on the DNA. TRBV21-1 is a known pseudogene. The CDR3 contains 17 residues. The CDR3 DNA reads TGTGCCAGCAGCAAAGGGGTTACGGGAGTAAGCTCCTACGAGCAGTACGTC. Translated: CASSKGVTGVSSYEQYV.

V and J are TRBV6-4 and TRBJ1-5; TRBD1 might be the D (5 bases). The V gene lost 0 bases and the J gene lost 0 bases, with 18 bases spanning the gap. The CDR3 has 19 amino acids. Germline values: CDR1 MRHNA, CDR2 SNTAGT. CDR3 bases: TGTGCCAGCAGTGACTCTAGGAACTTGTACAGGTATAGCAATCAGCCCCAGCATTTT. Amino acid sequence: CASSDSRNLYRYSNQPQHF.

This clonotype was counted a few times. The rearrangement joins TRBV25-1 to TRBJ2-7; the match to TRBD1 covers 10 bases. This CDR3 region has 15 residues. V dropped 3 bases and J dropped 4; count of bases not matched to a gene: 6. Germline assignment: CDR1 MGHDK and CDR2 SYGVNS. Here the CDR3 DNA reads TGTGCCAGCAGTGATAAGGGGGACAGGGGTTACGAGCAGTACGTC. Amino acids: CASSDKGDRGYEQYV.